One TCR beta chain is described in this entry. After removal of 3 bases from V and 6 bases from J, the junction contained 6 bases not matched to a gene. This CDR3 is built from 15 residues. Germline CDR1 reads SGHNT; CDR2 reads YYREEE (reference sequence). The data were taken from a study of technical replicates of blood from a handful of donors. Clones were read by immunoSEQ multiplex PCR, and TCRdb kept only the in-frame ones, dropping some. Of roughly 87,000 clones in the sample, 94% were seen once. Sample: T cells isolated from PBMCs. The V call is TRBV5-4, the J call TRBJ2-1; 10 bases fit TRBD2. The receptor was isolated from a human donor in good health. Here the CDR3 reads CASSSSLAGSNEQFF. CDR3 nucleotide sequence: TGTGCCAGCAGCTCCTCACTAGCGGGGAGCAATGAGCAGTTCTTC.